The 30 T cell receptor beta chains given below trace back to one sample, sequenced in a study of T-cell reconstitution after alpha-beta-depleted transplantation in children. Unique molecular identifiers were used in preparing the TCRbeta library. TCRdb re-called the PCR reads through MiXCR, storing one row per CDR3 protein. Altogether 85,000 to 120,000 distinct CDR3 sequences are present, approximately 6% being singletons, with the ten largest covering 5.5% to 7%. The source material was PBMCs, mostly from graft donor cells, sampled 60 days after TCRalphabeta/CD19-depleted stem cell transplant. These receptors all stem from a female patient between 2 and 15 years old who had a stem cell transplant for Fanconi anemia, so the T cells may come from the graft donor.

This clonotype was detected ten times or more. This rearrangement joins TRBV7-9 to TRBJ2-7; no definite D call. Germline CDR1 SEHNR, CDR2 FQNEAQ (reference sequence). CDR3 length: 11 residues. V was trimmed by 5 bases and J by 3 bases, leaving 5 bases between them. The CDR3 protein is CASSLDYEQYF. CDR3 sequence (DNA): TGTGCCAGCAGCCTGGACTACGAGCAGTACTTC.

This clonotype was seen ten or more times. This chain uses TRBV20-1 with TRBJ2-7, with a tentative D call TRBD1 (7 bases). The CDR3 has 14 residues. CDR1 and CDR2 (germline): DFQATT, SNEGSKA (reference sequence). V gave up 6 bases and J gave up 5 bases, with 20 bases separating them. The chain's CDR3 is CSAAGGLWEDEQYF. CDR3 in DNA: TGCAGTGCGGCAGGGGGGCTGTGGGAGGACGAGCAGTACTTC.

This clonotype was detected only a few times. V is TRBV29-1 and J is TRBJ2-3; D might be TRBD1 or TRBD2, each matching 5 bases. Trimming took off 0 bases at V and 6 bases at J, with 19 bases between the two ends. CDR1 and CDR2 (germline): SQVTM, ANQGSEA. This CDR3 contains 16 residues. The DNA for the CDR3 is TGCAGCGTTGAAGATGACGGGGCTGGAGTGGGTGATACGCAGTATTTT. Its protein product is CSVEDDGAGVGDTQYF.

This clonotype was detected ten times or more. V usage is TRBV12-3 or TRBV12-4 and J usage is TRBJ2-5; no clear D gene. The CDR3 covers 11 residues. The V gene lost 3 bases and the J gene lost 5 bases, with 4 bases spanning the gap. The CDR3 DNA reads as TGTGCCAGCAGTTTGTATGAGACCCAGTACTTC. Translation: CASSLYETQYF.

This clonotype was seen a handful of times. The chain recombines TRBV2 with TRBJ2-2; D gene ambiguous. The V gene lost 0 bases and the J gene lost 7 bases, with 6 bases spanning the gap. The CDR3 contains 13 residues. Germline loops: CDR1 SNHLY, CDR2 FYNNEI. The CDR3 region has the DNA TGTGCCAGCAGTGAAGCCCGTAACGGGGAGCTGTTTTTT. Its translation is CASSEARNGELFF. Complete variable domain (other parts from reference TRBV2 and TRBJ2-2): EPEVTQTPSHQVTQMGQEVILRCVPISNHLYFYWYRQILGQKVEFLVSFYNNEISEKSEIFDDQFSVERPDGSNFTLKIRSTKLEDSAMYFCASSEARNGELFFGEGSRLTVL.

There are many counts of this clonotype. The chain recombines TRBV4-2 with TRBJ2-2, with 10 bases matching TRBD2. Trimming at V came to 1 base and at J to 3 bases, leaving 2 bases not matched to a gene. Germline assignment: CDR1 LGHNA and CDR2 YNFKEQ. The CDR3 covers 16 residues. The CDR3, as DNA: TGTGCCAGCAGCCAAGGGCTAGCGGGGGACACCGGGGAGCTGTTTTTT. This gives the protein CASSQGLAGDTGELFF.

This clonotype appeared many times. The chain links TRBV30 to TRBJ2-3; D is perhaps TRBD1 (5 bases). Germline CDR1 reads GTSNPN; CDR2 reads SVGIG (reference sequence). This CDR3 is built from 13 residues. V was trimmed by 2 bases and J by 5 bases, leaving 11 bases between them. CDR3 region: CAWSLGRGDTQYF. The CDR3 DNA sequence: TGTGCCTGGAGTCTAGGAAGGGGAGATACGCAGTATTTT.

The chain links TRBV6-5 to TRBJ2-1; 8 positions agree with TRBD2. There are 18 residues in the CDR3. From germline, CDR1 is MNHEY and CDR2 SVGAGI. V shed 0 bases and J 7 bases; nucleotides not matched to a gene: 14. The CDR3 sequence is CASSYSRKSGGGFNEQFF. CDR3 nucleotides: TGTGCCAGCAGTTACTCTAGGAAAAGCGGGGGCGGATTTAATGAGCAGTTCTTC.

This clonotype was counted ten times or more. The chain uses TRBV2 and TRBJ2-1; maybe TRBD2 (6 bases). Germline V CDR1 and CDR2: SNHLY, FYNNEI. The CDR3 consists of 11 residues. Trimming pared 11 bases from V and 10 bases from J, leaving 15 bases between. The CDR3 DNA reads as TGTGCCGCGGGACCCCCACGGGAGCAGTTCTTC. Protein product: CAAGPPREQFF.

Many counts were recorded for this clonotype. The chain has TRBV5-1 and TRBJ2-1; 7 bases map to TRBD1. The CDR3 sequence is 17 residues long. Germline V CDR1 and CDR2: SGHRS, YFSETQ. The junction had 12 bases not matched to a gene; V was cut back by 0 bases and J by 6 bases. The CDR3 protein is CASSLGLTGKMGNEQFF. The CDR3 DNA is TGCGCCAGCAGCTTGGGGTTGACAGGGAAAATGGGCAATGAGCAGTTCTTC.

This clonotype has ten or more counts. The rearrangement joins TRBV12-3 or TRBV12-4 to TRBJ2-1, with 10 bases fitting TRBD2. The J segment lost 7 bases and the V segment lost 3 bases, leaving 6 bases of the junction unmatched. This CDR3 has 15 residues. The CDR3 spells CASSFRLAGENEQFF. The CDR3 bases are TGTGCCAGCAGTTTTCGGCTAGCGGGAGAAAATGAGCAGTTCTTC.

This clonotype was counted between two and nine times. The chain combines TRBV20-1 with TRBJ2-3, with 10 bases matching TRBD2. V lost 3 bases, J lost 2 bases, and 2 bases stayed unmatched. The germline V gene has CDR1 DFQATT and CDR2 SNEGSKA (reference sequence). This CDR3 is built from 14 residues. The CDR3 here is CSASSGRPTDTQYF. CDR3 DNA: TGCAGTGCTAGTAGCGGGAGGCCCACAGATACGCAGTATTTT.

This clonotype was picked up a small number of times. The chain has TRBV5-1 and TRBJ2-1; tentative D call: TRBD1 (5 bases). Germline V gene sequence: CDR1 SGHRS, CDR2 YFSETQ. Trimming took off 4 bases at V and 8 bases at J, with 13 bases between the two ends. This CDR3 contains 13 residues. In nucleotides, the CDR3 is TGCGCCAGCAGCGGACACGGTTTAGATGAGCAGTTCTTC. Translating it yields CASSGHGLDEQFF.

This clonotype has ten or more counts. The chain recombines TRBV6-5 with TRBJ2-1; D may match TRBD1 or TRBD2 (6 bases each). This CDR3 has 14 amino acids. The V end lost 4 bases, the J end lost 9 bases, and 16 bases lay between the germline ends. Germline lookup yields CDR1 MNHEY and CDR2 SVGAGI. The CDR3 reads CASSWRGASGEQFF. The CDR3, as DNA: TGTGCCAGCAGTTGGAGGGGGGCCAGCGGTGAGCAGTTCTTC.

The sample holds many counts of this clonotype. The V and J genes are TRBV20-1 and TRBJ2-1; no clear D gene. Germline V CDR1 and CDR2: DFQATT, SNEGSKA (reference sequence). Trimming took 0 bases from V and 10 from J, leaving 16 bases between them. The CDR3 loop spans 14 amino acids. The DNA of the CDR3 is TGCAGTGCTAGAGATCTGGGTCCGGCCGACGAGCAGTTCTTC. It codes for CSARDLGPADEQFF.

The sample holds many counts of this clonotype. The chain has TRBV15 and TRBJ2-1; D not certain. The CDR3 sequence is 12 residues long. The ends were cut back, 10 bases at V and 8 bases at J, with 15 bases in the middle. Germline V gives CDR1 LNHNV, CDR2 YYDKDF (reference sequence). DNA of the CDR3: TGTGCCATTATGTCGCGGCAGGATGAGCAGTTCTTC. Protein sequence: CAIMSRQDEQFF.

This clonotype was observed a few times. V usage is TRBV21-1 and J usage is TRBJ2-7; the DNA was not used to check the table's D call, TRBD2. TRBV21-1 is a pseudogene locus. The CDR3 loop spans 17 amino acids. In DNA form, the CDR3 reads TGTGCCAGCAGCAACCTAGCGGGAGTGGGAATCCCCTACGAGCAGTACTTC. Protein product: CASSNLAGVGIPYEQYF.

This clonotype has a count of ten or more. The chain links TRBV5-5 to TRBJ2-2; the D is unclear. Trimming shortened V by 0 bases and J by 0 bases, and 9 bases separated the two germline ends. The CDR3 loop spans 16 amino acids. Per the germline V gene, CDR1 is SGHKS and CDR2 is YYEKEE (reference sequence). The CDR3 DNA reads TGTGCCAGCAGCTTGGCTGGAGAGTCGAACACCGGGGAGCTGTTTTTT. Its translation is CASSLAGESNTGELFF. The full variable domain, completed using reference TRBV5-5 and TRBJ2-2, is DAGVTQSPTHLIKTRGQQVTLRCSPISGHKSVSWYQQVLGQGPQFIFQYYEKEERGRGNFPDRFSARQFPNYSSELNVNALLLGDSALYLCASSLAGESNTGELFFGEGSRLTVL.

This clonotype has at least ten counts. The chain has TRBV30 and TRBJ2-7; no reliable D call. The CDR3 has 13 residues. V was cut by 0 bases and J by 10 bases, with 16 bases left in between. Germline-derived CDR1 and CDR2 are GTSNPN and SVGIG (reference sequence). The CDR3 here is CAWSVRRAADQYF. The CDR3 DNA reads TGTGCCTGGAGTGTACGACGCGCGGCGGACCAGTACTTC.

This clonotype was counted a few times. The V call is TRBV29-1, the J call TRBJ2-3; possibly TRBD1 for D (6 bases). This CDR3 contains 15 residues. The V gene's germline CDR1 is SQVTM and CDR2 ANQGSEA. V was pared by 6 bases and J by 0 bases, with 16 bases between. The CDR3 here is CSVIVGGRSTDTQYF. The CDR3 nucleotides are TGCAGCGTGATCGTAGGGGGAAGGAGCACAGATACGCAGTATTTT.

The rearrangement uses TRBV7-3 and TRBJ2-7; D gene unclear. The CDR3 totals 13 residues. The V gene lost 5 bases and the J gene lost 5 bases, with 13 bases spanning the gap. Germline V gene lookup returns CDR1 SGHTA and CDR2 FQGTGA. CDR3 loop: CASSLWVLDEQYF. CDR3 DNA: TGTGCCAGCAGCCTATGGGTCCTTGACGAGCAGTACTTC.

This clonotype appeared a few times. A much bigger clone sits one base away, suggesting this may be a read error. The chain combines TRBV5-1 with TRBJ2-7; 7 nucleotides match TRBD1. The germline gives CDR1 SGHRS, CDR2 YFSETQ. Trimming cost V 0 bases and J 4 bases; bases outside gene matches: 1. This CDR3 is built from 13 residues. The CDR3 protein is CASSLGDRYEQYF. CDR3 in DNA: TGCGCCAGCAGCTTGGGGGACAGATACGAGCAGTACTTC.

This clonotype occurred many times. The V call is TRBV20-1, the J call TRBJ2-1; D remains unclear. This CDR3 has 15 amino acids. Germline loops: CDR1 DFQATT, CDR2 SNEGSKA (reference sequence). V was shortened by 1 base and J by 0 bases, with 10 bases between the two germline ends. The CDR3 is CSARAVPSSYNEQFF. The CDR3 DNA sequence: TGCAGTGCTAGAGCGGTGCCTAGCTCCTACAATGAGCAGTTCTTC.

This clonotype was seen many times. This chain connects TRBV4-2 to TRBJ2-7; 9 bases line up with TRBD1. CDR3 length: 15 residues. The germline CDR1 and CDR2 sequences are LGHNA and YNFKEQ. With V trimmed by 1 base and J by 2 bases, 3 bases remained unmatched. The chain's CDR3 is CASSQAGQGTYEQYF. CDR3 DNA: TGTGCCAGCAGCCAAGCGGGACAGGGTACCTACGAGCAGTACTTC.

This clonotype showed up many times. The chain couples TRBV29-1 to TRBJ2-1; 7 bases are a match to TRBD1. The length of the CDR3 is 14 residues. With 7 bases clipped from V and 4 bases from J, the junction kept 10 bases outside the gene matches. The V gene's germline CDR1 is SQVTM and CDR2 ANQGSEA. The CDR3, as DNA: TGCAGCGCAAAAGGGGGCAAGCTTTACAATGAGCAGTTCTTC. It translates to CSAKGGKLYNEQFF.

At least ten counts were recorded for this clonotype. This chain links TRBV7-8 with TRBJ1-1; D remains ambiguous. The V gene's germline CDR1 is SGHVS and CDR2 FQNEAQ. V gave up 2 bases and J gave up 1 base, with 11 bases separating them. This CDR3 region has 15 residues. The CDR3 DNA sequence: TGTGCCAGCAGCTTATATACAGCGACGAACACTGAAGCTTTCTTT. This encodes CASSLYTATNTEAFF.

This clonotype showed up just a few times. This chain joins TRBV15 and TRBJ2-2; D call uncertain. CDR3 length equals 14 residues. The ends were cut back, 3 bases at V and 3 bases at J, with 8 bases in the middle. Germline V gene lookup returns CDR1 LNHNV and CDR2 YYDKDF (reference sequence). CDR3 sequence (DNA): TGTGCCACCAGCAGTGATTGGTACACCGGGGAGCTGTTTTTT. Translated, it gives CATSSDWYTGELFF.

This clonotype was counted ten times or more. V gene TRBV20-1 combines with J gene TRBJ2-6, with 7 positions matching TRBD1. The CDR3 sequence is 14 residues long. Germline V lookup: CDR1 DFQATT, CDR2 SNEGSKA (reference sequence). The V and J ends lost 5 bases and 2 bases, in that order; junction bases with no gene match: 3. CDR3 amino acids: CSALQGTGANVLTF. CDR3 coding DNA: TGCAGTGCTTTACAGGGGACTGGGGCCAACGTCCTGACTTTC.

V and J are TRBV7-9 and TRBJ2-3; D remains unclear. This CDR3 spans 13 amino acids. Germline assignment: CDR1 SEHNR and CDR2 FQNEAQ (reference sequence). The ends were cut back, 8 bases at V and 2 bases at J, with 11 bases in the middle. CDR3 sequence (DNA): TGTGCCAGCGCCCCCACTACCACAGATACGCAGTATTTT. Protein: CASAPTTTDTQYF.

This clonotype was found many times. The CDR3 is CSAVKPGRGNQPQHF. CDR3 sequence (DNA): TGCAGTGCTGTTAAACCCGGGAGGGGTAATCAGCCCCAGCATTTT. This chain links TRBV20-1 with TRBJ1-5, with D maybe TRBD1 (5 bases). V lost 5 bases and J 4 bases, leaving 18 bases between the germline ends. Germline CDR1 reads DFQATT; CDR2 reads SNEGSKA (reference sequence). The length of the CDR3 is 15 residues.